This section outlines one T cell receptor beta chain sequence together with its context. Antigen unknown. The treatment denotes: oral pan-JAK inhibitor, 5-10 mg twice daily. Both peripheral blood and punch biopsies of lesional scalp skin were obtained from patients who had alopecia areata. The data stem from a study of CD8+ T cells in alopecia areata. The V and J ends lost 2 bases and 7 bases respectively, with 11 bases between them. CDR3 length equals 13 residues. Germline assignment: CDR1 LNHDA and CDR2 SQIVND (reference sequence). After isolation, RNA underwent reverse transcription to generate cDNA as the sequencing template. Libraries were prepared by immunoSEQ multiplex PCR; TCRdb keeps only in-frame clonotypes and omits some of them. The data hold roughly 200,000 clones, with about 55% observed a single time. Findings of the study overall: Scalp clonality, along with expanded CD8+ clones among the top 100, was significantly decreased by tofacitinib.

The chain combines TRBV19 with TRBJ1-2; D is unclear. The source of this sequence is a human donor with alopecia areata. This specimen consisted of CD8+ T cells sorted from blood, obtained at week 24, from a patient treated with tofacitinib. The CDR3 sequence: CASSISEGGGYTF. The CDR3 DNA follows: TGTGCCAGTAGTATATCAGAAGGAGGTGGCTACACCTTC.